The subject of this entry is one TCR beta chain. This entry is derived from a study of OX40 agonist ivuxolimab in advanced cancers. Profiled with immunoSEQ multiplex PCR; TCRdb holds only in-frame clones, not every one. Among over 60,000 clones listed, roughly 85% were seen once. CDR3 length equals 17 residues. Germline V gene data show CDR1 as KGHSH and CDR2 as LQKENI. V trimming: 0 bases; J trimming: 3 bases; junction bases outside the gene matches: 7. Sequencing used CD4+ or CD8+ T cells sorted from blood, obtained in a trial of the OX40 agonist ivuxolimab. This receptor was obtained from an adult with an advanced solid tumor such as melanoma, head and neck, liver or kidney cancer. This chain connects TRBV18 to TRBJ2-1; 8 bases line up with TRBD1. The CDR3 sequence: CASSPPPTGVYYNEQFF. The CDR3 DNA reads TGTGCCAGCTCACCACCCCCGACAGGGGTATACTACAATGAGCAGTTCTTC.